The rows below give T cell receptor beta chains drawn from one sample of a study of T cells in Graves' hyperthyroidism and ophthalmopathy. TCRdb re-derived calls from the multiplex PCR reads in MiXCR, one entry per CDR3 protein. The data hold some 700,000 distinct CDR3 sequences, with about 18% observed a single time. The sample was blood. The receptors here all came from a man aged 50 to 60 with Graves' hyperthyroidism. Each CDR3 is given with its conserved first and last residue. A D gene is named only where the DNA matches it firmly. Clone size is stated in some rows and not others, as once, few, many or a class when expanded.

V gene: TRBV12-3/TRBV12-4; J gene: TRBJ1-5; clone size: many; D gene: TRBD1; CDR3 DNA: TGTGCCAGCAGTTTAGGCCAGGGGGGGAGCGGACGCAATCAGCCCCAGCATTTT; CDR3 protein: CASSLGQGGSGRNQPQHF
V gene: TRBV6-2/TRBV6-3; J gene: TRBJ2-2; clone size: many; D gene: -; CDR3 DNA: TGTGCCAGCAGTGCACGGTCTGGGGGGACCGGGGAGCTGTTTTTT; CDR3 protein: CASSARSGGTGELFF
V gene: TRBV29-1; J gene: TRBJ2-2; clone size: -; D gene: -; CDR3 DNA: TGCAGCGTTGAAGGGACAGAGTCTGCGAACACCGGGGAGCTGTTTTTT; CDR3 protein: CSVEGTESANTGELFF
V gene: TRBV10-2; J gene: TRBJ2-1; clone size: few; D gene: -; CDR3 DNA: TGCGCCAGCTTGGGGGGCTATGAGGATGAGCAGTTCTTC; CDR3 protein: CASLGGYEDEQFF
V gene: TRBV6-5; J gene: TRBJ2-7; clone size: once; D gene: TRBD1; CDR3 DNA: TGTGCCAGCAGTTCCCCAGGGACAGGGATCTCCTACGAGCAGTACTTC; CDR3 protein: CASSSPGTGISYEQYF
V gene: TRBV3-1; J gene: TRBJ2-1; clone size: many; D gene: -; CDR3 DNA: TGTGCCAGCAGCCAAGATCACGATGAGCAGTTCTTC; CDR3 protein: CASSQDHDEQFF
V gene: TRBV4-2; J gene: TRBJ2-3; clone size: -; D gene: -; CDR3 DNA: TGTGCCAGCAGCCAAGATGCACCTAGCGTTGGGGATACGCAGTATTTT; CDR3 protein: CASSQDAPSVGDTQYF
V gene: TRBV5-1; J gene: TRBJ1-1; clone size: many; D gene: -; CDR3 DNA: TGCGCCAGCAGCTTGGCCGTAGGACAGAGGAACACTGAAGCTTTCTTT; CDR3 protein: CASSLAVGQRNTEAFF
V gene: TRBV19; J gene: TRBJ2-1; clone size: -; D gene: TRBD2; CDR3 DNA: TGTGCCAGTAGTATGGGACTAGCGGGAGGGTACAATGAGCAGTTCTTC; CDR3 protein: CASSMGLAGGYNEQFF
V gene: TRBV6-1; J gene: TRBJ2-1; clone size: -; D gene: -; CDR3 DNA: TGTGCCAGCCTCGATTTAAAGAGACAAAATTACAATGAGCAGTTCTTC; CDR3 protein: CASLDLKRQNYNEQFF
V gene: TRBV6-1; J gene: TRBJ2-1; clone size: many; D gene: -; CDR3 DNA: TGTGCCAGCAAGGGGGAGGGCCGTAATGAGCAGTTCTTC; CDR3 protein: CASKGEGRNEQFF
V gene: TRBV6-2/TRBV6-3; J gene: TRBJ2-1; clone size: -; D gene: TRBD2; CDR3 DNA: TGTGCCAGCAGTTACTGGCAAAATTGGCGACTAGCGGGAGGGTCGGGCAATGAGCAGTTCTTC; CDR3 protein: CASSYWQNWRLAGGSGNEQFF
V gene: TRBV18; J gene: TRBJ1-3; clone size: few; D gene: -; CDR3 DNA: TGTGCCAGCTCACCAAGGGACACGCCAGGGCCCGAAGACACCATATATTTT; CDR3 protein: CASSPRDTPGPEDTIYF
V gene: TRBV19; J gene: TRBJ1-5; clone size: once; D gene: -; CDR3 DNA: TGTGCCAGTAGTATAGGGGGGACGGTCTACAGTCAGCCCCAGCATTTT; CDR3 protein: CASSIGGTVYSQPQHF
V gene: TRBV5-1; J gene: TRBJ2-1; clone size: -; D gene: TRBD2; CDR3 DNA: TGCGCCAGCAGCTTGGTGACTAGCGGGGACAATGAGCAGTTCTTC; CDR3 protein: CASSLVTSGDNEQFF
V gene: TRBV7-9; J gene: TRBJ2-1; clone size: many; D gene: TRBD2; CDR3 DNA: TGTGCCAGCAGCGCGGGACTAGAGTTGAATGAGCAGTTCTTC; CDR3 protein: CASSAGLELNEQFF
V gene: TRBV7-2; J gene: TRBJ2-3; clone size: many; D gene: -; CDR3 DNA: TGTGCCAGCAGCGTTCGAGGGGCGGGAGATACGCAGTATTTT; CDR3 protein: CASSVRGAGDTQYF
V gene: TRBV29-1; J gene: TRBJ2-7; clone size: many; D gene: -; CDR3 DNA: TGCAGCGTTGCAGGGGGGAGATTCCACGAGCAGTACTTC; CDR3 protein: CSVAGGRFHEQYF
V gene: TRBV28; J gene: TRBJ1-1; clone size: few; D gene: -; CDR3 DNA: TGTGCCAGCAGATCAACGGACACTGAAGCTTTCTTT; CDR3 protein: CASRSTDTEAFF
V gene: TRBV2; J gene: TRBJ1-5; clone size: few; D gene: -; CDR3 DNA: TGTGCCAGCAGCACACAAGGGGAAAAACAGCCCCAGCATTTT; CDR3 protein: CASSTQGEKQPQHF
V gene: TRBV5-1; J gene: TRBJ2-7; clone size: many; D gene: -; CDR3 DNA: TGCGCCAGCAGCTTGGCAGGGGGGACAGAGACCTCCTACGAGCAGTACTTC; CDR3 protein: CASSLAGGTETSYEQYF
V gene: TRBV6-1; J gene: TRBJ1-2; clone size: many; D gene: TRBD1; CDR3 DNA: TGTGCCAGCAGTGACCCGGGACAGCTTTATAACTATGGCTACACCTTC; CDR3 protein: CASSDPGQLYNYGYTF
V gene: TRBV4-3; J gene: TRBJ2-7; clone size: few; D gene: -; CDR3 DNA: TGCGCCAGCAGCCAAGAGGAACGACTCAGCTCCTACGAGCAGTACTTC; CDR3 protein: CASSQEERLSSYEQYF
V gene: TRBV24-1; J gene: TRBJ2-5; clone size: many; D gene: TRBD1; CDR3 DNA: TGTGCCACCAGTGGCGGACAGGGAATAGACCAAGAGACCCAGTACTTC; CDR3 protein: CATSGGQGIDQETQYF
V gene: TRBV20-1; J gene: TRBJ2-3; clone size: many; D gene: TRBD2; CDR3 DNA: TGCAGTGCTGGCGGGAGGCTTGTTGATACGCAGTATTTT; CDR3 protein: CSAGGRLVDTQYF
V gene: TRBV28; J gene: TRBJ1-2; clone size: few; D gene: -; CDR3 DNA: TGTGCCAGCAGTTCCCGCGGGGTCGATGGCTACACCTTC; CDR3 protein: CASSSRGVDGYTF
V gene: TRBV20-1; J gene: TRBJ2-7; clone size: many; D gene: TRBD1; CDR3 DNA: TGCAGTGCCCTGGGACCCAGGGGGTACGAGCAGTACTTC; CDR3 protein: CSALGPRGYEQYF
V gene: TRBV19; J gene: TRBJ2-7; clone size: few; D gene: -; CDR3 DNA: TGTGCCAGTAGTATAAGCGCGGTGGCCTACGAGCAGTACTTC; CDR3 protein: CASSISAVAYEQYF
V gene: TRBV10-2; J gene: TRBJ2-7; clone size: -; D gene: TRBD2; CDR3 DNA: TGCGCCAGCAGTGGTAGCGGGGGGGTTTACGAGCAGTACTTC; CDR3 protein: CASSGSGGVYEQYF
V gene: TRBV6-2/TRBV6-3; J gene: TRBJ1-2; clone size: -; D gene: -; CDR3 DNA: TGTGCCAGCAGTTTGGTCATCACCAGTGGCTACACCTTC; CDR3 protein: CASSLVITSGYTF
V gene: TRBV7-3; J gene: TRBJ1-1; clone size: many; D gene: -; CDR3 DNA: TGTGCCAGCAGCTTAACGGCTCTGGGGGCGAACACTGAAGCTTTCTTT; CDR3 protein: CASSLTALGANTEAFF
V gene: TRBV4-3; J gene: TRBJ1-5; clone size: -; D gene: -; CDR3 DNA: TGCGCCAGCAGCCAAGATGTGGTGAACAGACAGCCCCAGCATTTT; CDR3 protein: CASSQDVVNRQPQHF
V gene: TRBV7-9; J gene: TRBJ2-1; clone size: few; D gene: -; CDR3 DNA: TGTGCCAGCAGCGAAGAAGGGGTCGCCTACAATGAGCAGTTCTTC; CDR3 protein: CASSEEGVAYNEQFF
V gene: TRBV4-3; J gene: TRBJ1-2; clone size: -; D gene: -; CDR3 DNA: TGCGCCAGCAGCCACTACACAGATAACTATGGCTACACCTTC; CDR3 protein: CASSHYTDNYGYTF
V gene: TRBV2; J gene: TRBJ1-3; clone size: many; D gene: -; CDR3 DNA: TGTGCCAGCGGGCACCAAGGAAACACCATATATTTT; CDR3 protein: CASGHQGNTIYF
V gene: TRBV12-3/TRBV12-4; J gene: TRBJ2-5; clone size: many; D gene: -; CDR3 DNA: TGTGCCAGCAGTTTAGGGACCTTCCAAGAGACCCAGTACTTC; CDR3 protein: CASSLGTFQETQYF
V gene: TRBV6-1; J gene: TRBJ2-7; clone size: many; D gene: -; CDR3 DNA: TGTGCCAGCAGGTCTCTGATCAACGGCGAGCAGTACTTC; CDR3 protein: CASRSLINGEQYF
V gene: TRBV24-1; J gene: TRBJ1-2; clone size: many; D gene: TRBD1; CDR3 DNA: TGTGCCACTAACTCCGGACAGGGATTGGGAGGCTACACCTTC; CDR3 protein: CATNSGQGLGGYTF